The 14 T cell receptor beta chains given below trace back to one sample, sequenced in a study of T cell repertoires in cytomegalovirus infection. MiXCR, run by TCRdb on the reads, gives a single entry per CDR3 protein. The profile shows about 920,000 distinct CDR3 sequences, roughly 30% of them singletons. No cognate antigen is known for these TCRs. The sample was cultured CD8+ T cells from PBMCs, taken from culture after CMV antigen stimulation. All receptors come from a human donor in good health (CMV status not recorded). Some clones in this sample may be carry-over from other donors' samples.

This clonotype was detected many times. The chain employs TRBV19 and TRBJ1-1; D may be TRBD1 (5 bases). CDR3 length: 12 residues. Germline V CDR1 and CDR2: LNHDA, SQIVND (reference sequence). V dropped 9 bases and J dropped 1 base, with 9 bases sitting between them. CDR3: CASRDGNTEAFF. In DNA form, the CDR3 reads TGTGCCAGCAGGGACGGGAACACTGAAGCTTTCTTT.

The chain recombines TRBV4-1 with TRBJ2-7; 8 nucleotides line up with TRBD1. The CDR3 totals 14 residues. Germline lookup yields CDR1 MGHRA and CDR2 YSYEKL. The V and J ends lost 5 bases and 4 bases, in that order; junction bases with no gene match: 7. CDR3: CASSFSDRDYEQYF. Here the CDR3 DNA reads TGCGCCAGCAGCTTTTCGGACAGGGATTACGAGCAGTACTTC.

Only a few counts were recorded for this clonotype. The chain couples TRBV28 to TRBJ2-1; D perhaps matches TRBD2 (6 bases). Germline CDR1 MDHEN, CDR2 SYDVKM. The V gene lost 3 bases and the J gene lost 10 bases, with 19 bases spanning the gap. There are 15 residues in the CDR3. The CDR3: CASSFWAGRVEEQFF. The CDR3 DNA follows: TGTGCCAGCAGTTTTTGGGCGGGGCGGGTAGAGGAGCAGTTCTTC.

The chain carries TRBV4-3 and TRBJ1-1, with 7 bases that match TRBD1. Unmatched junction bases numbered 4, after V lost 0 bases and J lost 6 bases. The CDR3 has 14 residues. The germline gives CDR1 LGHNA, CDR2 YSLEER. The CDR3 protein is CASSQEQGYAEAFF. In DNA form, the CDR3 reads TGCGCCAGCAGCCAAGAACAGGGGTACGCTGAAGCTTTCTTT.

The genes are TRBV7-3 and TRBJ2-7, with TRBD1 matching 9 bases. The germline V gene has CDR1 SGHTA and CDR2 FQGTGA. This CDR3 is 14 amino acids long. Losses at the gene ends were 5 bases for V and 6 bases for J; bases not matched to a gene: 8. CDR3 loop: CASSPKDRGVEQYF. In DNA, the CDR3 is TGTGCCAGCAGCCCTAAGGACAGGGGAGTCGAGCAGTACTTC.

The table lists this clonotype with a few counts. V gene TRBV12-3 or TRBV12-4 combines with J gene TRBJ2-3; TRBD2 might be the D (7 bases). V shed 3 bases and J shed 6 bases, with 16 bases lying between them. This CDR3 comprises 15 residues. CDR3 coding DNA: TGTGCCAGCAGTTTCGGGGGGCTACCGGTCGATACGCAGTATTTT. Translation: CASSFGGLPVDTQYF.

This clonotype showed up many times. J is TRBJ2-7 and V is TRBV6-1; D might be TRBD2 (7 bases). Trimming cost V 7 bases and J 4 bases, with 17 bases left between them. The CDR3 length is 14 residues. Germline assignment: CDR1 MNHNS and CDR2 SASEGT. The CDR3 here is CASKGGQGGYEQYV. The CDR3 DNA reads TGTGCCAGCAAGGGGGGGCAGGGCGGTTACGAGCAGTACGTC.

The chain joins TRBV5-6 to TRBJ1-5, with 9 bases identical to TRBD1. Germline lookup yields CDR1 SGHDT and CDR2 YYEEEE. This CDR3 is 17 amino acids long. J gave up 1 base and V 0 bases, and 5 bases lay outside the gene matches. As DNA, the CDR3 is TGTGCCAGCAGCTTGGCCCTTGGACAGGGGAGCAATCAGCCCCAGCATTTT. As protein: CASSLALGQGSNQPQHF.

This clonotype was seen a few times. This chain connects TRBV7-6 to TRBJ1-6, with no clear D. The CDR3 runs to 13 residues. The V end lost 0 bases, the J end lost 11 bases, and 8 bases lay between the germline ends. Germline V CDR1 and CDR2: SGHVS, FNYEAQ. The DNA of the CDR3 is TGTGCCAGCAGCTTAGCGGCGACTGCACCCCTCCACTTT. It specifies CASSLAATAPLHF.

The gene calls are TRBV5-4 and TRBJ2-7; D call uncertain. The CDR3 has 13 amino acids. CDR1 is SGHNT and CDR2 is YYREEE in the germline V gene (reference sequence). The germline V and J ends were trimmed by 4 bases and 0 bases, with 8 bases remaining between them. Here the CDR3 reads CASSVDGSYEQYF. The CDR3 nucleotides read TGTGCCAGCAGCGTGGACGGCTCCTACGAGCAGTACTTC.

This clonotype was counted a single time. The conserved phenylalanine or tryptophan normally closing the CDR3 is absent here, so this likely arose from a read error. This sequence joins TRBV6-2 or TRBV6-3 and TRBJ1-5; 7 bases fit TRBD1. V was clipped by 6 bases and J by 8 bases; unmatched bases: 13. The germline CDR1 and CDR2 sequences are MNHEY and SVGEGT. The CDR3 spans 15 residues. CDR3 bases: TGTGCCAGCAGATCCCTAGGGGGCCTGGGGGAGCCCCAGCATCTT. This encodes CASRSLGGLGEPQHL.

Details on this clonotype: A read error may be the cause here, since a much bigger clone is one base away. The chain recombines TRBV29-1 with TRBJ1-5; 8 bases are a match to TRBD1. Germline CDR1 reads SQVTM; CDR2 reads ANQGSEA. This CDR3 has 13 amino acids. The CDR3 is CSVDQGAGQPQRF. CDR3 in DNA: TGCAGCGTTGACCAGGGGGCAGGTCAGCCCCAGCGTTTT.

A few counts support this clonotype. CDR3 residues: CASSLEYPAGSNEQFF. The CDR3 DNA follows: TGTGCCAGCAGTTTAGAGTACCCAGCGGGGAGCAATGAGCAGTTCTTC. The V call is TRBV12-3 or TRBV12-4, the J call TRBJ2-1; 7 positions agree with TRBD2. The length of the CDR3 is 16 residues. Losses at the gene ends were 1 base for V and 6 bases for J; bases not matched to a gene: 9.

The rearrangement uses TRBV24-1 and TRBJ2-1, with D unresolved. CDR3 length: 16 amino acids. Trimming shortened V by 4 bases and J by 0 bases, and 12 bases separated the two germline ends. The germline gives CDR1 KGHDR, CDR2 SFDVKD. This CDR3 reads CATSERHLSSYNEQFF. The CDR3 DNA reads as TGTGCCACCAGTGAAAGACACCTGAGCTCCTACAATGAGCAGTTCTTC.